A selection of T cell receptor beta chains follows, all from one sample in a study of blood T cell repertoires in COVID-19. This table comes from immunoSEQ multiplex PCR, and its TCRdb copy is limited to in-frame clones, with some not included. This sample has roughly 230,000 clones; approximately 84% occur once, and the top ten carry roughly 6.7%. Sequenced: PBMCs or T cells enriched from blood (not recorded which). These receptors came from a woman aged 45 to 65 who had been exposed to COVID-19. CDR3s include the opening cysteine and the closing phenylalanine or tryptophan. A D gene is named only where the DNA matches it firmly. Some rows mark clone size as missing; the rest say once, few, many or name a class of expanded clone.

d_call,v_call,clone_size,j_call,cdr3_aa,cdr3_nt
-,TRBV5-1,-,TRBJ2-5,CASSLQLQETQYF,TGCGCCAGCAGCCTTCAGTTACAAGAGACCCAGTACTTC
TRBD2,TRBV3-1/TRBV3-2,-,TRBJ2-5,CASSQRASGVGREETQYF,TGTGCCAGCAGCCAACGGGCTAGCGGGGTCGGGAGGGAAGAGACCCAGTACTTC
-,TRBV6-6,-,TRBJ2-7,CASRHDRNLYEQYF,TGTGCCAGCAGACATGACAGGAACCTCTACGAGCAGTACTTC
TRBD1,TRBV7-3,-,TRBJ2-1,CASSFTGTGDNEQFF,TGTGCCAGCAGCTTCACCGGGACAGGCGACAATGAGCAGTTCTTC
TRBD1,TRBV10-1,-,TRBJ2-3,CASSPGQITDTQYF,TGCGCCAGCAGTCCGGGACAGATCACAGATACGCAGTATTTT
-,TRBV16,-,TRBJ1-6,CASSQSKGNSPLHF,TGTGCCAGCAGCCAATCGAAGGGGAATTCACCCCTCCACTTT
TRBD1,TRBV5-4,-,TRBJ1-4,CASSLTGGDEKLFF,TGTGCCAGCAGCTTGACAGGGGGCGATGAAAAACTGTTTTTT
-,TRBV29-1,-,TRBJ1-1,CSHIRGGPDTEAFF,TGCAGTCATATTAGAGGAGGGCCGGACACTGAAGCTTTCTTT
-,TRBV2,-,TRBJ1-5,CASSRGGYNQPQHF,TGTGCCAGCAGCCGCGGGGGATACAATCAGCCCCAGCATTTT
-,TRBV3-1/TRBV3-2,once,TRBJ1-1,CASSQVGGLNTEAFF,TGTGCCAGCAGCCAAGTCGGGGGACTAAACACTGAAGCTTTCTTT
-,TRBV3-1/TRBV3-2,-,TRBJ1-6,CASSQGTQGSHSPLHF,TGTGCCAGCAGCCAAGGTACGCAGGGATCCCATTCACCCCTCCACTTT
TRBD1,TRBV2,-,TRBJ1-2,CASRGTVTPLYGYTF,TGTGCCAGCAGGGGGACAGTTACTCCTCTCTATGGCTACACCTTC
TRBD2,TRBV10-3,-,TRBJ2-1,CAISESRLAGGSDEQFF,TGTGCCATCAGTGAGTCGAGACTAGCGGGGGGATCGGATGAGCAGTTCTTC
-,TRBV15,-,TRBJ1-1,CATSVGGPGGLNTEAFF,TGTGCCACCAGCGTTGGCGGACCGGGGGGCCTGAACACTGAAGCTTTCTTT
-,TRBV10-3,few,TRBJ1-6,CASQPPGYNSPLHF,TGTGCCTCTCAACCCCCGGGGTATAATTCACCCCTCCACTTT
TRBD1,TRBV27,-,TRBJ1-5,CASSPSGTGNQPQHF,TGTGCCAGCAGTCCCTCCGGGACAGGGAATCAGCCCCAGCATTTT
TRBD2,TRBV2,few,TRBJ2-3,CASSPSGGGTQYF,TGTGCCAGCAGTCCCTCGGGAGGGGGGACGCAGTATTTT
TRBD2,TRBV5-5,-,TRBJ2-5,CASSFGLAGGLRETQYF,TGTGCCAGCAGCTTTGGACTAGCGGGGGGGCTTAGGGAGACCCAGTACTTC
-,TRBV11-2,-,TRBJ1-1,CASSLTGPNTEAFF,TGTGCCAGCAGCCTCACAGGGCCGAACACTGAAGCTTTCTTT
TRBD1,TRBV5-1,once,TRBJ1-4,CASSSGQFNEKLFF,TGCGCCAGCAGCTCGGGACAGTTTAATGAAAAACTGTTTTTT
TRBD2,TRBV5-5,once,TRBJ2-7,CASSFGWTSGPGQYF,TGTGCCAGCAGCTTCGGATGGACTAGCGGGCCCGGGCAGTACTTC
-,TRBV7-2,once,TRBJ1-3,CASSFNPGVTGNTIYF,TGTGCCAGCAGCTTTAATCCAGGGGTAACCGGAAACACCATATATTTT
-,TRBV7-2,-,TRBJ2-1,CASSWQGPLYNEQFF,TGTGCCAGCAGCTGGCAGGGCCCCCTCTACAATGAGCAGTTCTTC
-,TRBV6-4,-,TRBJ1-5,CASSDYGGNQPQHF,TGTGCCAGCAGTGACTATGGCGGGAATCAGCCCCAGCATTTT
TRBD1,TRBV27,-,TRBJ1-2,CASSLRQGHYGYTF,TGTGCCAGCAGCCTGCGACAGGGTCACTATGGCTACACCTTC
-,TRBV3-1/TRBV3-2,-,TRBJ1-6,CASSQLNTINSPLHF,TGTGCCAGCAGCCAATTGAACACTATTAATTCACCCCTCCACTTT
-,TRBV9,-,TRBJ1-2,CASSEPYRGYTF,TGTGCCAGCAGCGAGCCGTATCGTGGCTACACCTTC
-,TRBV5-4,-,TRBJ1-1,CASHGGGVNTEAFF,TGTGCCAGCCATGGGGGAGGGGTGAACACTGAAGCTTTCTTT
TRBD1,TRBV7-2,-,TRBJ1-2,CASSLARGGAGVYGYTF,TGTGCCAGCAGCTTAGCCCGAGGGGGCGCGGGCGTATATGGCTACACCTTC
TRBD2,TRBV13,few,TRBJ2-1,CASSLRASGYSYNEQFF,TGTGCCAGCAGCTTACGGGCTAGCGGGTACTCCTACAATGAGCAGTTCTTC
-,TRBV19,-,TRBJ1-1,CATGTQNTEAFF,TGTGCCACCGGGACACAGAACACTGAAGCTTTCTTT
-,TRBV7-9,-,TRBJ1-1,CASSHGGEAFF,TGTGCCAGCAGCCATGGGGGGGAAGCTTTCTTT
TRBD2,TRBV5-1,-,TRBJ2-7,CASSLAPGTSGDYEQYF,TGCGCCAGCAGCTTGGCCCCCGGGACTAGCGGGGACTACGAGCAGTACTTC
TRBD1,TRBV27,-,TRBJ2-6,CASSPTDRASGANVLTF,TGTGCCAGCAGTCCAACGGACAGGGCTTCTGGGGCCAACGTCCTGACTTTC
-,TRBV19,-,TRBJ2-7,CASRLTGITYEQYF,TGTGCCAGTAGACTGACAGGCATTACCTACGAGCAGTACTTC
TRBD1,TRBV18,-,TRBJ2-2,CASSPKGDRAPNTGELFF,TGTGCCAGCTCACCAAAGGGGGACAGGGCCCCGAACACCGGGGAGCTGTTTTTT
-,TRBV5-1,once,TRBJ1-4,CASSLRGSNEKLFF,TGCGCCAGCAGCTTGAGGGGGAGTAATGAAAAACTGTTTTTT
-,TRBV7-3,-,TRBJ2-7,CASSREQGYEQYF,TGTGCCAGCAGCCGAGAGCAGGGTTACGAGCAGTACTTC
-,TRBV6-5,-,TRBJ1-1,CASSRTVRATEAFF,TGTGCCAGCAGTAGGACAGTAAGAGCCACTGAAGCTTTCTTT
TRBD1,TRBV14,-,TRBJ2-5,CASRPTGVVTQYF,TGTGCCAGCAGACCGACAGGGGTGGTGACCCAGTACTTC
TRBD2,TRBV24-1,-,TRBJ2-1,CATSDSGLAGVDEQFF,TGTGCCACCAGTGATTCGGGACTAGCGGGGGTTGATGAGCAGTTCTTC
-,TRBV13,-,TRBJ2-1,CASSLYRGPEGDNEQFF,TGTGCCAGCAGCTTGTACAGAGGCCCCGAGGGCGACAATGAGCAGTTCTTC
-,TRBV3-1/TRBV3-2,-,TRBJ1-1,CATTQGNTEAFF,TGTGCCACCACACAGGGGAACACTGAAGCTTTCTTT
-,TRBV12-3/TRBV12-4,-,TRBJ1-1,CASSFNTNTEAFF,TGTGCCAGCAGTTTTAACACGAACACTGAAGCTTTCTTT
TRBD1,TRBV30,-,TRBJ1-4,CAWSDGTGGLKLFF,TGTGCCTGGAGTGACGGGACAGGGGGCTTAAAACTGTTTTTT
-,TRBV5-4,-,TRBJ2-5,CASSLQGTETQYF,TGTGCCAGCAGCTTACAGGGAACAGAGACCCAGTACTTC
-,TRBV28,few,TRBJ1-2,CASSLTPTGGYYGYTF,TGTGCCAGCAGTCTTACTCCGACAGGTGGATACTATGGCTACACCTTC
-,TRBV3-1/TRBV3-2,-,TRBJ1-6,CASQGPPRIFGSPLHF,TGTGCCAGCCAGGGGCCACCACGGATTTTTGGGTCACCCCTCCACTTT
-,TRBV10-2,-,TRBJ1-6,CASKGGVIDSPLHF,TGCGCCAGCAAGGGAGGGGTTATTGATTCACCCCTCCACTTT
-,TRBV10-2,-,TRBJ1-2,CASSHSLDGYTF,TGCGCCAGCAGTCACAGTTTGGATGGCTACACCTTC
-,TRBV10-2,-,TRBJ1-4,CASTSATGEKLFF,TGCGCCAGCACCTCAGCAACGGGGGAAAAACTGTTTTTT
TRBD1,TRBV3-1/TRBV3-2,-,TRBJ2-7,CASSRQGEAYEQYF,TGTGCCAGCAGTCGACAGGGGGAAGCCTACGAGCAGTACTTC